A single sample is the source of the 10 T cell receptor beta chains below, sequenced in a study of shared clonotypes between healthy human individuals. TCRdb's copy holds only in-frame clones and misses some; the assay was immunoSEQ multiplex PCR. The table has some 2,500,000 clones, 85% to 95% seen once. Sequencing used naive CD4+ T cells from PBMCs. The subset is: CD45RA+ positively selected. Receptors originate from a man between 18 and 35 years old in good health. Some clones in this sample may be carry-over from other donors' samples.

The chain employs TRBV28 and TRBJ1-2; possible D gene TRBD1, 5 bases. Trimming pared 6 bases from V and 2 bases from J, leaving 13 bases between. This CDR3 is built from 14 residues. The germline CDR1 and CDR2 sequences are MDHEN and SYDVKM. The CDR3, as DNA: TGTGCCAGCAGCGCCCAGGGAGTAAACTATGGCTACACCTTC. This gives the protein CASSAQGVNYGYTF.

The V and J genes are TRBV5-1 and TRBJ1-1; 8 bases match TRBD1. The CDR3 is made up of 13 amino acids. J lost 4 bases, V lost 4 bases, and 3 bases had no gene match. CDR1 is SGHRS and CDR2 is YFSETQ in the germline V gene. The CDR3 region is CASSTGQVTEAFF. The CDR3 DNA follows: TGCGCCAGCAGCACGGGACAGGTCACTGAAGCTTTCTTT. Filled out from reference TRBV5-1 and TRBJ1-1, the complete variable domain reads KAGVTQTPRYLIKTRGQQVTLSCSPISGHRSVSWYQQTPGQGLQFLFEYFSETQRNKGNFPGRFSGRQFSNSRSEMNVSTLELGDSALYLCASSTGQVTEAFFGQGTRLTVV.

Concerning this clone: The sample contains more than one DNA sequence encoding this CDR3. The rearrangement links TRBV9 to TRBJ2-5; D is unclear. Looked up from germline, CDR1 is SGDLS and CDR2 is YYNGEE. This CDR3 region has 12 residues. Trimming shortened V by 2 bases and J by 5 bases, and 7 bases separated the two germline ends. Here the CDR3 DNA reads TGTGCCAGCAGCGTTGGGATGGAGACCCAGTACTTC. Translated, it gives CASSVGMETQYF.

The chain carries TRBV6-5 and TRBJ2-7; D is ambiguous. Looked up from germline, CDR1 is MNHEY and CDR2 is SVGAGI. V was pared by 4 bases and J by 2 bases, with 18 bases between. This CDR3 region has 16 residues. CDR3 sequence reads: CASSLRPTIPPYEQYF. As DNA, the CDR3 is TGTGCCAGCAGTTTACGCCCGACCATTCCCCCCTACGAGCAGTACTTC.

The chain carries TRBV7-2 and TRBJ1-1; D is unclear. CDR3 length equals 15 residues. CDR1 and CDR2 (germline): SGHTA, FQGNSA. The V and J ends lost 1 base and 3 bases respectively, with 12 bases between them. The CDR3 here is CASSLGLGQYTEAFF. The DNA for the CDR3 is TGTGCCAGCAGCTTAGGGCTCGGTCAGTACACTGAAGCTTTCTTT.

The chain uses TRBV4-2 and TRBJ2-2; 14 bases align to TRBD2. Germline V gene data show CDR1 as LGHNA and CDR2 as YNFKEQ. With V trimmed by 2 bases and J by 4 bases, 12 bases remained unmatched. The CDR3 totals 20 residues. The CDR3 spells CASSQKGGGLAGVPTGELFF. CDR3 DNA: TGTGCCAGCAGCCAAAAGGGGGGGGGACTAGCGGGAGTCCCCACCGGGGAGCTGTTTTTT.

V gene TRBV7-3 combines with J gene TRBJ1-3; 10 nucleotides match TRBD1. Losses at the gene ends were 2 bases for V and 3 bases for J; bases not matched to a gene: 4. The CDR3 has 16 amino acids. The germline gives CDR1 SGHTA, CDR2 FQGTGA. The CDR3 sequence is CASSLVGTGVGNTIYF. The CDR3 region has the DNA TGTGCCAGCAGCTTAGTCGGGACAGGGGTTGGAAACACCATATATTTT.

The chain joins TRBV5-6 to TRBJ2-5; maybe TRBD2 (6 bases). CDR3 size: 14 residues. The germline V gene encodes CDR1 SGHDT and CDR2 YYEEEE. V was clipped by 3 bases and J by 5 bases, with 14 bases between them. CDR3 in DNA: TGTGCCAGCAGCTCCCCTCGCGGGATTGAGACCCAGTACTTC. Its protein is CASSSPRGIETQYF.

For the CDR3, the DNA is TGTGCCATCAAAGCGGGAGTGTTCTACGAGCAGTACTTC. It specifies CAIKAGVFYEQYF. The chain carries TRBV10-3 and TRBJ2-7; 8 nucleotides match TRBD2. V lost 7 bases, J lost 3 bases, and 5 bases stayed unmatched. Germline V gene data show CDR1 as ENHRY and CDR2 as SYGVKD. This CDR3 region has 13 residues.

The chain employs TRBV14 and TRBJ2-1; D possibly corresponds to TRBD2 (5 bases). The V end lost 0 bases, the J end lost 2 bases, and 20 bases lay between the germline ends. This CDR3 contains 19 residues. Germline loops: CDR1 SGHDN, CDR2 FVKESK. As DNA, the CDR3 is TGTGCCAGCAGCCAAGATCGGGGTAGCCCTCTGTCTACCTACAATGAGCAGTTCTTC. Encoded protein: CASSQDRGSPLSTYNEQFF.